The source of this TCR beta chain is a study of Graves' ophthalmopathy and Graves' hyperthyroidism. About the study: Peripheral blood sampling preceded any treatment and occurred at initial diagnosis. Study observations and caveats: Using 13 signatures, a model distinguished ophthalmopathy from stable hyperthyroidism, reaching 87.88% sensitivity and approximately 84% specificity. Most clonotypes expanded in thyroid above 0.001 frequency were present in blood too.

PBMCs were density-gradient isolated from roughly 10 ml fresh blood. Details on this clonotype: Its antigen is undetermined.

The CDR3 runs 15 residues. The V gene's germline CDR1 is KGHDR and CDR2 SFDVKD. V was shortened by 2 bases and J by 6 bases, with 12 bases between the two germline ends. For repertoire sequencing, the TCR beta CDR3 regions were amplified from RNA transcripts. Second-round multiplex PCR followed a first-round RT-PCR using HTBI primers. TCRdb re-called the multiplex PCR reads with MiXCR, one entry per CDR3 protein. The sample lists about 740,000 distinct CDR3 sequences, 40% seen once, with approximately 43% in the top ten. This receptor was obtained from an adult man with Graves' ophthalmopathy. Sequences were obtained from peripheral blood. The gene calls are TRBV24-1 and TRBJ2-2; possibly TRBD1 for D (6 bases). The CDR3 DNA is TGTGCCACCAGTGATTGGACAGTTCGAGCCGGGGAGCTGTTTTTT. Its protein product is CATSDWTVRAGELFF.